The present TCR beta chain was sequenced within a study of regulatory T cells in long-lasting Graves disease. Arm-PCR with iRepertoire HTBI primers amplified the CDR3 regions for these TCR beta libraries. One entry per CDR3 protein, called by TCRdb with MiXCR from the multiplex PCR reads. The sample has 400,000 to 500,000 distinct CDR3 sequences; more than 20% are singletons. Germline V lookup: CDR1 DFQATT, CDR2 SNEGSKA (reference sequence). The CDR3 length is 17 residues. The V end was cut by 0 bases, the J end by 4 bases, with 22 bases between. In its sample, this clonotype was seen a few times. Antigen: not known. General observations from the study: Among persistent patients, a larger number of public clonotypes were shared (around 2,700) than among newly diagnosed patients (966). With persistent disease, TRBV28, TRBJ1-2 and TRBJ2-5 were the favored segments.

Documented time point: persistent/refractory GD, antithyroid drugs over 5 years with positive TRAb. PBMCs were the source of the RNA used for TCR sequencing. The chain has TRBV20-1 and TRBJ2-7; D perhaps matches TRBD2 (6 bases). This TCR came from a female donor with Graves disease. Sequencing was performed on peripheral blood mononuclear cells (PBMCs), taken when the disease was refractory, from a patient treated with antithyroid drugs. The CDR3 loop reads CSARDRVAARLVYEQYF. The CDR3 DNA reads TGCAGTGCTAGAGATAGAGTAGCGGCCCGACTTGTGTACGAGCAGTACTTC.